This TCR delta chain was captured by sequencing in a study of γδ T cells in repeated Plasmodium falciparum infection. Study-wide results and limits: Vgamma9/Vdelta2+ T cells showed a stable polyclonal repertoire with shared TCRgamma sequences.

In its sample, this clone was seen many times. Its antigen remains unknown. TCRdb's protein for this DNA is that of a much larger clone and differs from the translation at residue 11, likely a read error; the protein shown is the DNA translation. Trimming left V 0 bases short and J 1 base short, with 17 bases between. Germline CDR1 GEAIGNYY, CDR2 EKD. The CDR3 contains 17 residues. Gammadelta T cells were flow-sorted from PBMC into Vgamma9/Vdelta2+ and Vdelta2-negative populations for bulk analysis. TCRdb reanalysed the multiplex PCR reads via CATT. Found here are 80,000 to 95,000 delta-chain clones, more than 1.4% of them singletons; the top ten hold under 10%.

The chain employs TRDV2 and TRDJ1, with D perhaps TRDD3 (6 bases). Sequencing was performed on gamma-delta T cells from blood. This receptor was taken from a pool of human donors (malaria-infected and uninfected, not separated). CDR3 in amino acids: CACDTVGVTLCTDKLIF. CDR3 bases: TGTGCCTGTGACACCGTGGGGGTTACTCTGTGCACCGATAAACTCATCTTT.